The 16 T cell receptor beta chains below come from one sample, sequenced in a study of shared clonotypes between healthy human individuals. TCRdb's copy holds only in-frame clones and misses some; the assay was immunoSEQ multiplex PCR. Among over 1.4 million clones listed, roughly 96% were seen once. Sequenced input: naive CD4+ T cells sorted from blood. Specified subset: CD45RA+ positively selected. The receptors derive from a man aged 30 to 45 in good health.

V and J are TRBV5-1 and TRBJ1-1; 8 bases are a match to TRBD1. The CDR3 sequence is 15 residues long. Germline loops: CDR1 SGHRS, CDR2 YFSETQ. Unmatched junction bases numbered 7, after V lost 4 bases and J lost 2 bases. CDR3 amino acids: CASSTHRGENTEAFF. Written as DNA, the CDR3 is TGCGCCAGCAGCACGCACAGGGGGGAAAACACTGAAGCTTTCTTT.

V usage is TRBV29-1 and J usage is TRBJ1-1, with 7 bases fitting TRBD1. CDR1 is SQVTM and CDR2 is ANQGSEA in the germline V gene. Germline trimming cut 7 bases from V and 0 bases from J; bases unmatched to any gene: 5. The CDR3 is made up of 13 amino acids. This CDR3 is CSARTGMNTEAFF. The DNA for the CDR3 is TGCAGCGCACGGACAGGAATGAACACTGAAGCTTTCTTT. The full variable domain, in which reference TRBV29-1 and TRBJ1-1 provide the parts outside the CDR3, is SAVISQKPSRDICQRGTSLTIQCQVDSQVTMMFWYRQQPGQSLTLIATANQGSEATYESGFVIDKFPISRPNLTFSTLTVSNMSPEDSSIYLCSARTGMNTEAFFGQGTRLTVV.

This clone showed up just a few times. V usage is TRBV30 and J usage is TRBJ1-1; no definite D call. This CDR3 has 15 residues. Per the germline V gene, CDR1 is GTSNPN and CDR2 is SVGIG (reference sequence). V lost 0 bases and J lost 1, with 12 bases in between. The CDR3, as DNA: TGTGCCTGGAGTGTACATCGGGTGGGGAACACTGAAGCTTTCTTT. Translating gives CAWSVHRVGNTEAFF.

The V call is TRBV7-2, the J call TRBJ2-1, with 12 nucleotides matching TRBD2. Trimming removed 5 bases from V and 0 bases from J; junction bases left unmatched: 2. The CDR3 is made up of 16 amino acids. The V gene's germline CDR1 is SGHTA and CDR2 FQGNSA. This CDR3 is CASSMGLAGSYNEQFF. DNA of the CDR3: TGTGCCAGCAGCATGGGACTAGCGGGCTCCTACAATGAGCAGTTCTTC.

This clone was seen once. This chain connects TRBV29-1 to TRBJ2-7, with D unclear. Deletions cut 4 bases from V and 2 bases from J, with 15 bases between. This CDR3 is 14 amino acids long. In germline, CDR1 is SQVTM, CDR2 ANQGSEA. CDR3 sequence: CSVGGIGFTYEQYF. The CDR3 DNA reads as TGCAGCGTTGGTGGAATCGGCTTTACCTACGAGCAGTACTTC.

This clone was observed once. The CDR3 is CASTPHGATEAFF. CDR3 sequence (DNA): TGTGCCAGTACCCCGCATGGGGCCACTGAAGCTTTCTTT. The chain carries TRBV6-5 and TRBJ1-1; a possible D gene is TRBD1 (5 bases). The CDR3 spans 13 residues. With 9 bases removed from V and 4 bases from J, the gap between germline ends came to 15 bases. Germline CDR1 and CDR2: MNHEY and SVGAGI.

This sequence joins TRBV4-3 and TRBJ2-7; 9 bases are a match to TRBD1. Trimming took 1 base from V and 6 from J; bases not matched to a gene: 10. Germline lookup yields CDR1 LGHNA and CDR2 YSLEER. The CDR3 runs 16 residues. The CDR3: CASSQGGQGRMGEQYF. The CDR3, as DNA: TGCGCCAGCAGCCAAGGAGGACAGGGGCGGATGGGCGAGCAGTACTTC.

The genes are TRBV28 and TRBJ1-2; TRBD1 matches 7 bases. The CDR3 is made up of 16 amino acids. V was clipped by 5 bases and J by 0 bases; unmatched bases: 9. Germline values: CDR1 MDHEN, CDR2 SYDVKM. CDR3 protein: CASSTRQGLTNYGYTF. For the CDR3, the DNA is TGTGCCAGCAGTACGCGACAGGGACTGACTAACTATGGCTACACCTTC.

The genes are TRBV7-9 and TRBJ2-7; D is undetermined. Germline lookup yields CDR1 SEHNR and CDR2 FQNEAQ (reference sequence). The CDR3 runs to 13 residues. Trimming left V 2 bases short and J 3 bases short, with 8 bases between. The CDR3 reads CASSLRAGYEQYF. The DNA of the CDR3 is TGTGCCAGCAGCTTAAGGGCAGGCTACGAGCAGTACTTC. The whole variable domain, remainder taken from reference TRBV7-9 and TRBJ2-7, is DTGVSQNPRHKITKRGQNVTFRCDPISEHNRLYWYRQTLGQGPEFLTYFQNEAQLEKSRLLSDRFSAERPKGSFSTLEIQRTEQGDSAMYLCASSLRAGYEQYFGPGTRLTVT.

The V gene is TRBV30, the J gene TRBJ2-5; D is unresolved. Trimming stripped 5 bases from V and 8 bases from J, with 15 bases between. Germline assignment: CDR1 GTSNPN and CDR2 SVGIG (reference sequence). The CDR3 length is 12 residues. The CDR3 DNA follows: TGTGCCTGGCTAGGACGGCGAGGAACCCAGTACTTC. Translated, it gives CAWLGRRGTQYF.

V gene TRBV28 combines with J gene TRBJ2-1, with a possible D match to TRBD1 (6 bases). This CDR3 has 14 amino acids. The germline V gene encodes CDR1 MDHEN and CDR2 SYDVKM. Trimming took 8 bases from V and 0 from J, leaving 11 bases between them. The CDR3 DNA sequence: TGTGCCAGCGTAGACAGGAGCTCCTACAATGAGCAGTTCTTC. This translates into CASVDRSSYNEQFF.

The genes are TRBV12-2 and TRBJ1-1; the tabulated D call, TRBD1, remains unverified against the DNA. TRBV12-2 has pseudogene status. The CDR3 is 13 residues long. CDR3 region: CASRLRQYAEAFF. The CDR3, as DNA: TGTGCAAGTCGCTTACGACAGTACGCTGAAGCTTTCTTT.

The rearrangement joins TRBV25-1 to TRBJ2-7, with 7 bases matching TRBD1. This CDR3 is 13 amino acids long. CDR1 and CDR2 from the germline V gene are MGHDK and SYGVNS. Germline trimming cut 1 base from V and 7 bases from J; bases unmatched to any gene: 4. The CDR3 bases are TGTGCCAGCAGTGAATTCGTCAGGGGGGAGCAGTACTTC. It codes for CASSEFVRGEQYF.

This rearrangement joins TRBV9 to TRBJ2-2; D not certain. This CDR3 is built from 13 residues. CDR1 and CDR2 from the germline V gene are SGDLS and YYNGEE. Trimming shortened V by 4 bases and J by 4 bases, and 8 bases separated the two germline ends. CDR3 region: CASSKTGTGELFF. The CDR3 DNA sequence: TGTGCCAGCAGCAAAACGGGCACCGGGGAGCTGTTTTTT. Based on the CDR3 plus reference TRBV9 and TRBJ2-2, the full variable domain is DSGVTQTPKHLITATGQRVTLRCSPRSGDLSVYWYQQSLDQGLQFLIQYYNGEERAKGNILERFSAQQFPDLHSELNLSSLELGDSALYFCASSKTGTGELFFGEGSRLTVL.

This chain connects TRBV18 to TRBJ1-6, with D hard to call. This CDR3 has 16 residues. The V end was cut by 3 bases, the J end by 8 bases, with 17 bases between. The germline CDR1 and CDR2 sequences are KGHSH and LQKENI. This CDR3 is CASSPAPLDVDSPLHF. In nucleotides, the CDR3 is TGTGCCAGCTCACCGGCCCCGCTAGATGTGGATTCACCCCTCCACTTT.

This chain uses TRBV7-9 with TRBJ1-5; D is ambiguous. Per the germline V gene, CDR1 is SEHNR and CDR2 is FQNEAQ (reference sequence). There are 16 residues in the CDR3. With 4 bases removed from V and 4 bases from J, the gap between germline ends came to 17 bases. CDR3 protein: CASSSGKDNLNQPQHF. The CDR3 region has the DNA TGTGCCAGCAGCTCTGGGAAGGATAACCTTAATCAGCCCCAGCATTTT.